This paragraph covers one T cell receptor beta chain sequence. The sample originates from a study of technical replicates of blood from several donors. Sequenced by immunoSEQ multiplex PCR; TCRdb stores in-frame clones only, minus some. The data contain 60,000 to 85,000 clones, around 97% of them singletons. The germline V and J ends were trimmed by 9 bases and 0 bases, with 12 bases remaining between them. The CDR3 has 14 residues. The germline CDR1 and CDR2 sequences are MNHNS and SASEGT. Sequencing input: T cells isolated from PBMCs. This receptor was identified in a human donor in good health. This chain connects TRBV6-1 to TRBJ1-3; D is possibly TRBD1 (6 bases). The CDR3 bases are TGTGCCAGTTACAGGGCTGACTCTGGAAACACCATATATTTT. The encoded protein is CASYRADSGNTIYF.